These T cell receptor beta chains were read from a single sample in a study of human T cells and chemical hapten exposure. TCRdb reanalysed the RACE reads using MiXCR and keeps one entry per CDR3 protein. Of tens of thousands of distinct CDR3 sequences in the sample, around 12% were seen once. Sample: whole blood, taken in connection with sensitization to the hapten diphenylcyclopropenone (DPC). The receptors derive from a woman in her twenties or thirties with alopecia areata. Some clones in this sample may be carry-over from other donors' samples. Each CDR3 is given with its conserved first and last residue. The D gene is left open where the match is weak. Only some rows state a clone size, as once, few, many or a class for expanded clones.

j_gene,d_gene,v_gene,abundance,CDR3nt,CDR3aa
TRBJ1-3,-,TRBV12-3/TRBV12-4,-,TGTGCCAACCAGCGGGAGGGCAGGAACACCATATATTTT,CANQREGRNTIYF
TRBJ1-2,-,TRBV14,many,TGTGCCAGCAGCCCCCGGCAGGGCTATGGCTACACCTTC,CASSPRQGYGYTF
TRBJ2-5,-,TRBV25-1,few,TGTGCCAGCAGCCGGGCCCAAGAGACCCAGTACTTC,CASSRAQETQYF
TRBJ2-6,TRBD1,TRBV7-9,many,TGTGCCACCAACGCAAAACCGGGACAGGGGTCTTCGATCTCTGGGGCCAACGTCCTGACTTTC,CATNAKPGQGSSISGANVLTF
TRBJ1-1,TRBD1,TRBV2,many,TGTGCCAGCGGGGAAGACAGGGCGGGGAGAGCTTTCTTT,CASGEDRAGRAFF
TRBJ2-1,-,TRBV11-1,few,TGTGCCAGCAGCTCAAGACTTCCAAGCTCCTACAATGAGCAGTTCTTC,CASSSRLPSSYNEQFF
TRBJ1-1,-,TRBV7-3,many,TGTGCCAGCAGCTTAACCCAGGGGCACACTGAAGCTTTCTTT,CASSLTQGHTEAFF
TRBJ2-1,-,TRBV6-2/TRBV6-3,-,TGTGCCAGCAGTTTCTCGAGTGTTGCGGGAAGGTCCTACAATGAGCAGTTCTTC,CASSFSSVAGRSYNEQFF
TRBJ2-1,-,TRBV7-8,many,TGTGCCAGCAGCTTTGGGGCCATTCGACTAGAGCGAAATGAGCAGTTCTTC,CASSFGAIRLERNEQFF
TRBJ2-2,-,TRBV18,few,TGTGCCAGCTCACCATCTCGGAGCCGCACCGGGGAGCTGTTTTTT,CASSPSRSRTGELFF
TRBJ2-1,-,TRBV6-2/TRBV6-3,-,TGTGCCAGCAGTTACGCGGCCCATGAGCAGTTCTTC,CASSYAAHEQFF
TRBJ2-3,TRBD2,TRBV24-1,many,TGTGCCACCAGTGAGGATAGCGGGAGGGCCAGAGCAGATACGCAGTATTTT,CATSEDSGRARADTQYF
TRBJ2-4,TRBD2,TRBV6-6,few,TGTGCCAGCAGTCTCAGGACTAGCGGGGTACTAGCCAAAAACATTCAGTACTTC,CASSLRTSGVLAKNIQYF
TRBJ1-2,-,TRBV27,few,TGTGCCAGCAGTTTACTCCCCTGGAGCGGCACCTATGGCTACACCTTC,CASSLLPWSGTYGYTF
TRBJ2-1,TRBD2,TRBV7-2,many,TGTGCCAGCAGCTCTTTAGCGGGAGATACTGAGCAGTTCTTC,CASSSLAGDTEQFF
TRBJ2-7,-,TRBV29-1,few,TGCAGCGTTCAGTGGGGGGACTACGAGCAGTACTTC,CSVQWGDYEQYF
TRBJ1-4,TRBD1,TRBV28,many,TGTGCCAGCAGTTTGACCACAGGGGCCGGTTTTTTT,CASSLTTGAGFF
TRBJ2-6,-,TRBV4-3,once,TGCGCCAGCAGCCTGAGTTTCCTCTCTGGGGCCAACGTCCTGACTTTC,CASSLSFLSGANVLTF
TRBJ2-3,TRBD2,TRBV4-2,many,TGTGCCAGCAGCCAAGATTCGGGAGCGGGAGCTGATACGCAGTATTTT,CASSQDSGAGADTQYF
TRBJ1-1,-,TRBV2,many,TGTGCCAGCTCGGGCAGAGAGAACACTGAAGCTTTCTTT,CASSGRENTEAFF
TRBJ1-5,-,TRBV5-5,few,TGTGCCAGCGCCAAAATTGCAGGCGCGGGGGATCAGCCCCAGCATTTT,CASAKIAGAGDQPQHF
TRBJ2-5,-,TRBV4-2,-,TGTGCCAGCAGTAGACTAGTCGGCGGTCAAGAGACCCAGTACTTC,CASSRLVGGQETQYF
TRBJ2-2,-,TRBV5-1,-,TGCGCCAGCAGCTTGAGTAGAACCGGGGAGCTGTTTTTT,CASSLSRTGELFF
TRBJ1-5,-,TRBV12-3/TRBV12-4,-,TGTGCCAGCAGTTTAGCGCCAACTACTAATCAGCCCCAGCATTTT,CASSLAPTTNQPQHF
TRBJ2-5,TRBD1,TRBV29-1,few,TGCAGCGCCGGACAGGGGGGGGAGACCCAGTACTTC,CSAGQGGETQYF
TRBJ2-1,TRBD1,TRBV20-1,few,TGCAGTGCTAGACGGACAGGGGGCGGCTTTGAGCAGTTCTTC,CSARRTGGGFEQFF
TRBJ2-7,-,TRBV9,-,TGTGCCAGCAGCGTCGACAGCTCCTACGAGCAGTACTTC,CASSVDSSYEQYF
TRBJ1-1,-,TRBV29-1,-,TGCAGCGTGACCCCGGGACATCGGTACCGGGTTCAATCGAACACTGAAGCTTTCTTT,CSVTPGHRYRVQSNTEAFF
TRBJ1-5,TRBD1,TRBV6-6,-,TGTGCCAGCAGAACTGCCCCAGGGGGCCACAGCAATCAGCCCCAGCATTTT,CASRTAPGGHSNQPQHF
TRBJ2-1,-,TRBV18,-,TGTGCCAGCTCACCAACCCTAGAGCTTGAGCAGTTCTTC,CASSPTLELEQFF
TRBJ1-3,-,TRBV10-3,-,TGTGCCATCAGTGAGGGAGTCCCCTCTGGAAACACCATATATTTT,CAISEGVPSGNTIYF